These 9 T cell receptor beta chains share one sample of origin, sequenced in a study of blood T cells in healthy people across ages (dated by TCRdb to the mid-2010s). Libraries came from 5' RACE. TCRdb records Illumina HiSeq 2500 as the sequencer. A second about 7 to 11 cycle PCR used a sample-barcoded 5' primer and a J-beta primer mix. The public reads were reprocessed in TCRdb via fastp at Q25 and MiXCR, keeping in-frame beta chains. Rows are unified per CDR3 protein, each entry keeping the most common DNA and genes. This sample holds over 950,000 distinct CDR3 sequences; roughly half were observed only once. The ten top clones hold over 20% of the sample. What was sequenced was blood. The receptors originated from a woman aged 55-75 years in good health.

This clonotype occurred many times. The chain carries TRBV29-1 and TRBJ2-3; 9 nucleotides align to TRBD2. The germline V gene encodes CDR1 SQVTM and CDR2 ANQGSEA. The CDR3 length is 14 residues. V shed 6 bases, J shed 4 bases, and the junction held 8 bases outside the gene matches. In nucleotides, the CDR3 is TGCAGCGTGGGACTAGCAGGAGGGGCAGATACGCAGTATTTT. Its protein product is CSVGLAGGADTQYF.

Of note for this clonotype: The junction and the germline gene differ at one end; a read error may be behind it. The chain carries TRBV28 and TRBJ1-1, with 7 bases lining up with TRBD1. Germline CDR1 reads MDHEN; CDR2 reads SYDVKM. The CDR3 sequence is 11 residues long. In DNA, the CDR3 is TGCGCCAGCAGGGGGGACGCCCCAGCTTTCTTT. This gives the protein CASRGDAPAFF.

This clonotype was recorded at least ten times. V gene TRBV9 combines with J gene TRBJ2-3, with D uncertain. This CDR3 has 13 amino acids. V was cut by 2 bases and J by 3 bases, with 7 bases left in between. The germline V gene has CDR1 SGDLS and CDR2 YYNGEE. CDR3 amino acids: CASSVVRTDTQYF. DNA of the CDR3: TGTGCCAGCAGCGTCGTTAGAACAGATACGCAGTATTTT.

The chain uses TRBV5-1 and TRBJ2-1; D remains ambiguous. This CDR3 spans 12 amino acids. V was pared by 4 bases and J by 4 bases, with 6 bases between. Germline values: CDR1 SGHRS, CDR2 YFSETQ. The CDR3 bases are TGCGCCAGCAGCCAAACTTACAATGAGCAGTTCTTC. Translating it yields CASSQTYNEQFF. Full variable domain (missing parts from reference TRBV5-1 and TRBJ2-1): KAGVTQTPRYLIKTRGQQVTLSCSPISGHRSVSWYQQTPGQGLQFLFEYFSETQRNKGNFPGRFSGRQFSNSRSEMNVSTLELGDSALYLCASSQTYNEQFFGPGTRLTVL.

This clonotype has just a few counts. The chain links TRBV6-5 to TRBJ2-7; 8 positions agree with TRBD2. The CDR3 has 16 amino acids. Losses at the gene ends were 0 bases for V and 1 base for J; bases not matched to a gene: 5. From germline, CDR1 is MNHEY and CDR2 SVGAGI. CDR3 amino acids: CASSYSTSGSSYEQYF. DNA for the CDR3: TGTGCCAGCAGTTACTCTACTAGCGGCTCTTCCTACGAGCAGTACTTC.

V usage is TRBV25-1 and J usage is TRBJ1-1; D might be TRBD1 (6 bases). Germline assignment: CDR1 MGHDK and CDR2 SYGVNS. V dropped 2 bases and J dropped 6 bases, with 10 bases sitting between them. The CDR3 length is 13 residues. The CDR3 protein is CASSERGGAEAFF. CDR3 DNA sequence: TGTGCCAGCAGTGAAAGAGGGGGAGCTGAAGCTTTCTTT.

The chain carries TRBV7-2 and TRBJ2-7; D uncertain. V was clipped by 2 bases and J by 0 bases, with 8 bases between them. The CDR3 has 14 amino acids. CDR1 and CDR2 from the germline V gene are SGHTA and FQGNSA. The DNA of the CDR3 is TGTGCCAGCAGCTTAACGACCGCCTCCTACGAGCAGTACTTC. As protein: CASSLTTASYEQYF. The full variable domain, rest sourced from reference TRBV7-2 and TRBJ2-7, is GAGVSQSPSNKVTEKGKDVELRCDPISGHTALYWYRQSLGQGLEFLIYFQGNSAPDKSGLPSDRFSAERTGGSVSTLTIQRTQQEDSAVYLCASSLTTASYEQYFGPGTRLTVT.

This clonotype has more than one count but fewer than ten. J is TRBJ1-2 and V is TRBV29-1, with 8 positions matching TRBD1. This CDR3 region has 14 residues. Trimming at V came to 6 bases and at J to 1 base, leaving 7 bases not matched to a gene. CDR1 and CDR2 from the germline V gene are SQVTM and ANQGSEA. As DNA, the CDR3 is TGCAGCGTGTGGACAGGGACAAATAACTATGGCTACACCTTC. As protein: CSVWTGTNNYGYTF.

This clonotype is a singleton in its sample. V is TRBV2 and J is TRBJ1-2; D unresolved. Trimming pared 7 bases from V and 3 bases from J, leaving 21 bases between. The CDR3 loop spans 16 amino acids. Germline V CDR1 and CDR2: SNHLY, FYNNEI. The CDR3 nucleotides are TGTGCCAGCAAAGGGATTCGAAACTTATTGGACTATGGCTACACCTTC. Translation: CASKGIRNLLDYGYTF. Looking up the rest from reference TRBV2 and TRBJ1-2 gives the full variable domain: EPEVTQTPSHQVTQMGQEVILRCVPISNHLYFYWYRQILGQKVEFLVSFYNNEISEKSEIFDDQFSVERPDGSNFTLKIRSTKLEDSAMYFCASKGIRNLLDYGYTFGSGTRLTVV.